This T cell receptor (beta chain) appears in the sequencing data of a study of cytomegalovirus exposure and HLA in healthy donors. As concerns this clone: The junction departs from germline at one end; a sequencing error may be responsible.

The primer mix had 60 Vbeta and 13 Jbeta primers. Using immunoSEQ multiplex PCR, the repertoire was profiled, and TCRdb retains in-frame clones only, with some absent. The data hold over 150,000 clones, with about 80% observed a single time. Sequenced: PBMCs. This sequence originates from a woman aged 50 to 60 in good health and CMV-seropositive.

The CDR3 sequence is CASSLGWQGSNGQFF. For the CDR3, the DNA is TGTGCCAGCAGCTTAGGCTGGCAGGGTTCCAATGGGCAGTTCTTC. The rearrangement uses TRBV11-3 and TRBJ2-1; possibly TRBD1 for D (5 bases). The CDR3 spans 15 residues. CDR1 SGHNT and CDR2 YENEEA come from the germline V gene.